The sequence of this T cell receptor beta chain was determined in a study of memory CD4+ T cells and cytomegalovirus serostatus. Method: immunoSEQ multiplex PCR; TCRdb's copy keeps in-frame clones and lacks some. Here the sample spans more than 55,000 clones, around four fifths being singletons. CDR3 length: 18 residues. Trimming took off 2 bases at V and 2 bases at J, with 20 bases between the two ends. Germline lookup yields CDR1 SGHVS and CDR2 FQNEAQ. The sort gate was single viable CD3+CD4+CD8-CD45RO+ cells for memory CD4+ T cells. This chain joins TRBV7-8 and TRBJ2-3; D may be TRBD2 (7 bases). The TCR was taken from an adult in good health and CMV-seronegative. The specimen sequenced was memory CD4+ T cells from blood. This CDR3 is CASSLTYGGGGATDTQYF. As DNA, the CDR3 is TGTGCCAGCAGCTTAACTTATGGGGGAGGGGGGGCCACAGATACGCAGTATTTT.